A selection of T cell receptor beta chains follows, all from one sample in a study of blood T cells in healthy people across ages. TCRdb itself ran the 5' RACE reads through MiXCR, one entry per CDR3 protein. In the table there are 2 million or so distinct CDR3 sequences, just under 50% of which are singletons. The sequenced sample consisted of blood. The receptor set was obtained from a woman in her forties in good health. The CDR3 runs from the conserved cysteine through the conserved F or W. The D gene is left open where the match is weak. Where a row states a size, it is once, few, many or the class of an expanded clone; other rows omit it.

TRBV12-3/TRBV12-4	-	few	15	TRBJ1-5	CASSLGSPSNQPQHF	TGTGCCAGCAGTTTAGGATCGCCAAGCAATCAGCCCCAGCATTTT
TRBV7-3	TRBD1	-	17	TRBJ1-2	CVSSLMGTGGEGDGYTF	TGTGTCAGCAGCTTAATGGGGACAGGGGGCGAGGGGGATGGCTACACCTTC
TRBV29-1	TRBD1	few	14	TRBJ2-2	CSVEGQPNTGELFF	TGCAGCGTTGAGGGACAGCCGAACACCGGGGAGCTGTTTTTT
TRBV4-2	TRBD2	-	17	TRBJ2-7	CASSQDGAGGSYNEQYF	TGTGCCAGCAGCCAAGATGGAGCGGGGGGGTCCTACAATGAGCAGTACTTC
TRBV20-1	-	-	12	TRBJ1-2	CSARENAGGYTF	TGCAGTGCTAGAGAAAACGCCGGTGGCTACACCTTC
TRBV20-1	TRBD2	-	14	TRBJ2-1	CSARGTSQYNEQFF	TGCAGTGCCAGAGGGACTAGTCAATACAATGAGCAGTTCTTC
TRBV11-1	-	-	16	TRBJ2-6	CASSRVQGSGANVLTF	TGTGCCAGCAGCCGAGTGCAGGGGTCTGGGGCCAACGTCCTGACTTTC
TRBV28	-	-	17	TRBJ2-6	CASSRVRGASGANVLTF	TGTGCCAGCAGCCGTGTCAGGGGGGCATCTGGGGCCAACGTCCTGACTTTC
TRBV7-9	TRBD1	many	17	TRBJ1-4	CASSLWQGVATNEKLFF	TGTGCCAGCAGCTTATGGCAGGGGGTTGCAACTAATGAAAAACTGTTTTTT
TRBV25-1	-	-	16	TRBJ2-7	CASSGSGGADRYEQYF	TGTGCCAGCAGTGGTTCGGGCGGGGCCGACCGCTACGAGCAGTACTTC
TRBV28	-	-	15	TRBJ1-2	CASSLAEQKFYGYTF	TGTGCCAGCAGTTTAGCGGAACAGAAATTTTATGGCTACACCTTC
TRBV9	-	-	14	TRBJ2-1	CASSETGRYNEQFF	TGTGCCAGCAGCGAGACAGGACGATACAATGAGCAGTTCTTC
TRBV6-4	-	-	12	TRBJ1-2	CASKGRTYGYTF	TGTGCCAGCAAGGGGAGAACCTATGGCTACACCTTC
TRBV7-2	-	-	15	TRBJ2-3	CASSLTPLASDTQYF	TGTGCCAGCAGCTTAACCCCCCTAGCTTCAGATACGCAGTATTTT
TRBV7-2	TRBD1	many	14	TRBJ2-4	CASSLGQGTNIQYF	TGTGCCAGCAGTCTAGGACAGGGAACGAACATTCAGTACTTC
TRBV20-1	-	-	13	TRBJ2-5	CSASLARLGTQYF	TGCAGTGCTAGTTTGGCAAGGCTTGGGACCCAGTACTTC
TRBV20-1	-	few	13	TRBJ2-7	CSASTGRTYEQYF	TGCAGTGCTAGTACCGGTAGGACCTACGAGCAGTACTTC
TRBV11-2	-	once	15	TRBJ1-1	CASSLRQLTSTEAFF	TGTGCCAGCAGCTTACGCCAGTTAACTAGCACTGAAGCTTTCTTT
TRBV21-1	-	-	21	TRBJ2-3	CASSKVTKSSFWVRLTDTQYF	TGTGCCAGCAGCAAAGTGACGAAAAGTAGTTTTTGGGTTCGCCTAACAGATACGCAGTATTTT
TRBV5-1	-	-	15	TRBJ2-7	CASSLKQGWGYEQYF	TGCGCCAGCAGCCTCAAGCAGGGTTGGGGGTACGAGCAGTACTTC
TRBV6-6	-	-	13	TRBJ2-7	CASRRTLTYEQYF	TGTGCCAGCAGAAGAACACTCACCTACGAGCAGTACTTC
TRBV20-1	TRBD1	-	16	TRBJ1-4	CSAGTDRAVAGEKLFF	TGCAGTGCCGGAACGGACAGGGCGGTCGCGGGCGAAAAACTGTTTTTT
TRBV11-2	-	-	19	TRBJ2-6	CASSGWTAQEGLGANVLTF	TGTGCCAGCAGCGGGTGGACAGCCCAAGAGGGTCTCGGGGCCAACGTCCTGACTTTC
TRBV29-1	TRBD2	-	15	TRBJ2-5	CSVVSVAGGQETQYF	TGCAGCGTTGTTTCTGTAGCGGGGGGGCAAGAGACCCAGTACTTC
TRBV29-1	TRBD1	few	12	TRBJ1-2	CSDQTGVSGYTF	TGCAGCGATCAGACAGGGGTTAGTGGCTACACCTTC
TRBV4-2	TRBD2	few	17	TRBJ2-7	CASSQDGPGLEAYEQYF	TGTGCCAGCAGCCAAGATGGCCCGGGACTAGAGGCCTACGAGCAGTACTTC
TRBV27	-	few	14	TRBJ2-3	CASSFRGRADTQYF	TGTGCCAGCAGTTTTCGTGGGCGAGCAGATACGCAGTATTTT
TRBV7-2	-	-	13	TRBJ2-3	CASNPIRTDTQYF	TGTGCCAGCAACCCAATAAGAACAGATACGCAGTATTTT
TRBV13	-	-	13	TRBJ2-1	CASSPRPDDEQFF	TGTGCCAGCAGCCCAAGACCAGACGATGAGCAGTTCTTC
TRBV9	-	-	13	TRBJ2-3	CASSAGAPDTQYF	TGTGCCAGCAGCGCGGGAGCCCCAGATACGCAGTATTTT
TRBV7-6	TRBD1	-	14	TRBJ2-6	CASSAGGSANVLTF	TGTGCCAGCAGCGCAGGGGGCTCGGCCAACGTCCTGACTTTC
TRBV28	TRBD1	few	14	TRBJ1-2	CASRSTGAPYGYTF	TGTGCCAGCAGGTCGACAGGGGCGCCTTATGGCTACACCTTC
TRBV3-1	-	-	15	TRBJ2-5	CASSQRSGAGETQYF	TGTGCCAGCAGCCAAAGGTCAGGGGCCGGTGAGACCCAGTACTTC
TRBV20-1	-	few	13	TRBJ2-4	CSASFQFKNIQYF	TGCAGTGCTAGTTTCCAGTTCAAAAACATTCAGTACTTC
TRBV24-1	TRBD2	-	18	TRBJ2-1	CATSGTSGGPTDYNEQFF	TGTGCCACCAGTGGAACTAGCGGGGGACCAACTGACTACAATGAGCAGTTCTTC
TRBV20-1	TRBD1	-	14	TRBJ1-2	CSATRRGTGYGYTF	TGCAGTGCTACTAGAAGAGGGACAGGGTACGGCTACACCTTC
TRBV6-5	-	-	16	TRBJ1-6	CASSPTRMAYNSPLHF	TGTGCCAGCAGCCCCACACGGATGGCCTATAATTCACCCCTCCACTTT